The present T cell receptor beta chain was sequenced within a study of blood T cell repertoires in COVID-19. CDR1 is SGHRS, CDR2 YFSETQ, per germline. The junction had 3 bases not matched to a gene; V was cut back by 5 bases and J by 2 bases. The CDR3 length is 14 residues. The table came from immunoSEQ multiplex PCR; TCRdb's copy has only in-frame clones and leaves some out. The data contain 140,000 to 150,000 clones, around 90% of them singletons. This rearrangement joins TRBV5-1 to TRBJ1-5; 8 nucleotides match TRBD1. The TCR was taken from a woman aged 50 to 60 with acute or convalescent COVID-19. Sequencing was carried out using peripheral blood. CDR3 in amino acids: CASSLTGGNQPQHF. DNA for the CDR3: TGCGCCAGCAGTCTGACAGGGGGCAATCAGCCCCAGCATTTT.